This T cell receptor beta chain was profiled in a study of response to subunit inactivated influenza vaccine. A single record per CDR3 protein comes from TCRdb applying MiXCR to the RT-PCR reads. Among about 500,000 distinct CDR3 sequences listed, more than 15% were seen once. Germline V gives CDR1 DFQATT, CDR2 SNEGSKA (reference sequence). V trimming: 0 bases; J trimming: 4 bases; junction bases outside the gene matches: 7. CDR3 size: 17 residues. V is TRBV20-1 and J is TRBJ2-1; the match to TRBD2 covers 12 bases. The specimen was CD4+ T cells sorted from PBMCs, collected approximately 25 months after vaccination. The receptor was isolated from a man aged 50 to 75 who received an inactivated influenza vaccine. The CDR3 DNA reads TGCAGTGCTAGAGATCCTACTAGCGGGGGGACTTACAATGAGCAGTTCTTC. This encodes CSARDPTSGGTYNEQFF.